The next 21 T cell receptor beta chains were all read from a single sample in a study of identical twins. TCRdb called the 5' RACE reads again in MiXCR, with one record for every CDR3 protein. The repertoire consists of approximately 670,000 distinct CDR3 sequences, with roughly 6.2% occurring once and the leading ten covering under 2%. Sequenced material: naive T cells sorted from blood. Every receptor here comes from a man between 18 and 29 years old in good health.

This clonotype was detected only a few times. The chain joins TRBV28 to TRBJ1-4; D is uncertain. The CDR3 spans 18 residues. The V gene lost 7 bases and the J gene lost 2 bases, with 23 bases spanning the gap. Germline CDR1 reads MDHEN; CDR2 reads SYDVKM. In DNA, the CDR3 is TGTGCCAGCATTACCCGGCAGGAATCATGGGCGACTAATGAAAAACTGTTTTTT. Translated: CASITRQESWATNEKLFF.

The V and J genes are TRBV24-1 and TRBJ1-1; 11 bases agree with TRBD1. The length of the CDR3 is 14 residues. The germline CDR1 and CDR2 sequences are KGHDR and SFDVKD. J was trimmed by 4 bases and V by 5 bases; bases with no gene match: 2. CDR3 region: CATSGGQGATEAFF. The CDR3 bases are TGTGCCACCAGTGGCGGACAGGGGGCCACTGAAGCTTTCTTT.

This clonotype was seen at least ten times. The rearrangement joins TRBV20-1 to TRBJ2-1, with 10 bases lining up with TRBD2. In germline, CDR1 is DFQATT, CDR2 SNEGSKA (reference sequence). J gave up 10 bases and V 2 bases, and 8 bases lay outside the gene matches. The CDR3 contains 14 residues. The CDR3 loop is CSARSLAGVDEQFF. The CDR3 coding sequence is TGCAGTGCTAGAAGCCTAGCGGGAGTAGACGAGCAGTTCTTC.

This chain uses TRBV7-9 with TRBJ2-3; a possible D gene is TRBD1 (6 bases). The CDR3 totals 16 residues. Germline CDR1 is SEHNR and CDR2 is FQNEAQ (reference sequence). The V gene lost 4 bases and the J gene lost 2 bases, with 16 bases spanning the gap. CDR3 nucleotide sequence: TGTGCCAGCAGCTCCCGGGACACGGGCAACACAGATACGCAGTATTTT. Translating it yields CASSSRDTGNTDTQYF.

This clonotype was seen many times. The chain combines TRBV12-3 or TRBV12-4 with TRBJ2-7; 7 bases are shared with TRBD1. Trimming took 4 bases from V and 10 from J; bases not matched to a gene: 7. CDR3 size: 12 residues. CDR3 in amino acids: CASSSTTGDQYV. The CDR3 DNA sequence: TGTGCCAGCAGTTCTACAACAGGGGATCAGTACGTC.

The table lists this clonotype with many counts. The chain is built from TRBV4-2 and TRBJ2-5; weak D call: TRBD2 (6 bases). Trimming shortened V by 3 bases and J by 3 bases, and 17 bases separated the two germline ends. This CDR3 is 16 amino acids long. Germline V gene data show CDR1 as LGHNA and CDR2 as YNFKEQ. For the CDR3, the DNA is TGTGCCAGCAGCCACCCCCAGGCTAGCGATAAAGAGACCCAGTACTTC. This codes for CASSHPQASDKETQYF.

This clonotype was seen ten or more times. This chain connects TRBV20-1 to TRBJ1-2; the D is unclear. The ends were cut back, 4 bases at V and 7 bases at J, with 13 bases in the middle. Germline-derived CDR1 and CDR2 are DFQATT and SNEGSKA (reference sequence). The CDR3 has 12 amino acids. This CDR3 reads CSANEWGSGYTF. CDR3 bases: TGCAGTGCTAATGAATGGGGTTCTGGCTACACCTTC.

This clonotype appeared many times. This rearrangement joins TRBV20-1 to TRBJ2-1; 11 bases are shared with TRBD2. The CDR3 spans 16 residues. V lost 0 bases and J lost 3; bases outside the gene matches: 4. Germline lookup yields CDR1 DFQATT and CDR2 SNEGSKA (reference sequence). CDR3 sequence reads: CSARDGTSGDYNEQFF. CDR3 in DNA: TGCAGTGCTAGAGATGGGACTAGCGGCGACTACAATGAGCAGTTCTTC.

The chain uses TRBV27 and TRBJ2-7, with a possible D match to TRBD1 (6 bases). The CDR3 is 16 residues long. In germline, CDR1 is MNHEY, CDR2 SMNVEV (reference sequence). Trimming removed 3 bases from V and 0 bases from J, with 15 bases in between. Written as DNA, the CDR3 is TGTGCCAGCAGTTTCTCAGCTTCGGACAGCTCCTACGAGCAGTACGTC. Translation: CASSFSASDSSYEQYV.

This clonotype was detected ten times or more. The chain has TRBV20-1 and TRBJ2-1, with TRBD2 as a possible D gene (5 bases). V was trimmed by 1 base and J by 7 bases, leaving 17 bases between them. This CDR3 has 15 residues. Germline lookup yields CDR1 DFQATT and CDR2 SNEGSKA (reference sequence). This CDR3 is CSARAPIGLPNEQFF. Here the CDR3 DNA reads TGCAGTGCTAGAGCACCAATAGGACTCCCTAATGAGCAGTTCTTC.

In its sample, this clonotype was seen a few times. This chain links TRBV7-9 with TRBJ2-7; D unresolved. The CDR3 length is 14 residues. Trimming took 2 bases from V and 6 from J, leaving 14 bases between them. The V gene's germline CDR1 is SEHNR and CDR2 FQNEAQ (reference sequence). CDR3 coding DNA: TGTGCCAGCAGCTTATCAGCGACGGATGGCGAGCAGTACTTC. The encoded protein is CASSLSATDGEQYF.

In this sample, this clonotype turned up many times. CDR3 coding DNA: TGCAGTGCTAGCCGACAAGGTCAAGAGACCCAGTACTTC. It specifies CSASRQGQETQYF. The rearrangement joins TRBV20-1 to TRBJ2-5; D not certain. With 3 bases removed from V and 2 bases from J, the gap between germline ends came to 10 bases. The CDR3 totals 13 residues. CDR1 DFQATT and CDR2 SNEGSKA come from the germline V gene (reference sequence).

Only a few counts were recorded for this clonotype. In nucleotides, the CDR3 is TGCAGTGCTAGCGAGAGGCGAGACTATGGCTACACCTTC. Its protein is CSASERRDYGYTF. The chain combines TRBV20-1 with TRBJ1-2; unclear D gene. CDR1 and CDR2 (germline): DFQATT, SNEGSKA (reference sequence). V shed 3 bases and J shed 3 bases, with 11 bases lying between them. The length of the CDR3 is 13 residues.

This clonotype was counted between two and nine times. The chain carries TRBV7-7 and TRBJ2-1; 7 nucleotides align to TRBD2. The V and J ends lost 5 bases and 8 bases, in that order; junction bases with no gene match: 6. In germline, CDR1 is SSHAT, CDR2 FNYEAQ (reference sequence). CDR3 size: 13 residues. The CDR3 loop is CASSEDRGDEQFF. The DNA of the CDR3 is TGTGCCAGCAGCGAGGACCGGGGGGATGAGCAGTTCTTC.

This clonotype occurred many times. The chain has TRBV5-1 and TRBJ1-1, with 10 bases lining up with TRBD1. This CDR3 is built from 15 residues. V gave up 5 bases and J gave up 1 base; unmatched junction bases: 5. CDR1 is SGHRS, CDR2 YFSETQ, per germline. CDR3 sequence: CASRTGGARNTEAFF. Here the CDR3 DNA reads TGCGCCAGCAGGACAGGGGGCGCCCGGAACACTGAAGCTTTCTTT. The full variable domain, with the rest looked up from reference TRBV5-1 and TRBJ1-1, is KAGVTQTPRYLIKTRGQQVTLSCSPISGHRSVSWYQQTPGQGLQFLFEYFSETQRNKGNFPGRFSGRQFSNSRSEMNVSTLELGDSALYLCASRTGGARNTEAFFGQGTRLTVV.

This clonotype was detected many times. The V and J genes are TRBV5-1 and TRBJ1-2; TRBD1 is a possible D gene (5 bases). With 1 base removed from V and 2 bases from J, the gap between germline ends came to 6 bases. This CDR3 contains 13 residues. Looked up from germline, CDR1 is SGHRS and CDR2 is YFSETQ. The CDR3, as DNA: TGCGCCAGCAGCTTGCACAGGAACTATGGCTACACCTTC. Its protein product is CASSLHRNYGYTF.

In this sample, this clonotype turned up many times. The chain couples TRBV20-1 to TRBJ2-3, with D unclear. In germline, CDR1 is DFQATT, CDR2 SNEGSKA (reference sequence). Trimming pared 2 bases from V and 4 bases from J, leaving 7 bases between. The CDR3 is 12 residues long. CDR3 amino acids: CSARPSSDTQYF. CDR3 sequence (DNA): TGCAGTGCTAGACCTAGTTCAGATACGCAGTATTTT.

This clonotype was seen at least ten times. The chain couples TRBV6-5 to TRBJ2-4, with 12 bases fitting TRBD2. Germline V gene lookup returns CDR1 MNHEY and CDR2 SVGAGI. This CDR3 is built from 16 residues. V gave up 0 bases and J gave up 7 bases; unmatched junction bases: 4. In DNA form, the CDR3 reads TGTGCCAGCAGTTACTCGACTAGCGGGAGTGGTAACATTCAGTACTTC. Translated, it gives CASSYSTSGSGNIQYF.

This chain joins TRBV18 and TRBJ1-6; TRBD1 aligns across 9 bases. The V and J ends lost 5 bases and 10 bases, in that order; junction bases with no gene match: 9. This CDR3 comprises 15 residues. Germline loops: CDR1 KGHSH, CDR2 LQKENI. CDR3 sequence: CASSVDRGKESPLHF. CDR3 DNA sequence: TGTGCCAGCTCAGTGGACAGGGGAAAAGAATCACCCCTCCACTTT.

The rearrangement links TRBV27 to TRBJ2-4; TRBD1 agrees at 7 bases. There are 18 residues in the CDR3. After removal of 5 bases from V and 1 base from J, the junction contained 14 bases not matched to a gene. CDR1 and CDR2 (germline): MNHEY, SMNVEV (reference sequence). This CDR3 is CASSAPSRQGRAKNIQYF. CDR3 nucleotides: TGTGCCAGCAGTGCGCCATCGCGACAGGGTCGGGCCAAAAACATTCAGTACTTC.

This clonotype was seen at least ten times. The chain employs TRBV12-3 or TRBV12-4 and TRBJ2-1; D may be TRBD1 (6 bases). Between the trimmed V and J ends, which lost 1 base and 14 bases, there was a span of 9 bases. This CDR3 is built from 11 residues. CDR3 DNA: TGTGCCAGCAGTTTAGGGACAGAAAAGTTCTTC. Residues: CASSLGTEKFF.